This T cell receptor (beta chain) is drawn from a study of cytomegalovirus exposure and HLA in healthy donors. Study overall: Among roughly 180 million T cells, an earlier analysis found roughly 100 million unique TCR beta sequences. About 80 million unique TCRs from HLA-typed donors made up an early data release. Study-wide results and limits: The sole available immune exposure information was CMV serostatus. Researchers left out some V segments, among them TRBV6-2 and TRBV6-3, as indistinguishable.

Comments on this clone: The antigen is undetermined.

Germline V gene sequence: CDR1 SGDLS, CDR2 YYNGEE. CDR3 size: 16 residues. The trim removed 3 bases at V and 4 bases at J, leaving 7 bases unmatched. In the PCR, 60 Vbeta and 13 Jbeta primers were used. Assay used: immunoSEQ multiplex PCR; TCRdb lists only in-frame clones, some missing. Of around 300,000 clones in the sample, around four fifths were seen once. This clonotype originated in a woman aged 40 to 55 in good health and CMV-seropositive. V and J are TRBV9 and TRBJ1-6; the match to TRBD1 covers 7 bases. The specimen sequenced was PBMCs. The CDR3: CASSALTGSYNSPLHF. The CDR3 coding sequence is TGTGCCAGCAGCGCCCTGACAGGGTCTTATAATTCACCCCTCCACTTT.